Reported below is one T cell receptor beta chain. Its specificity is unknown. A much larger clone lies one base from this, so it may be a read error. Amplification from RNA transcripts yielded the TCR beta CDR3 regions. Scientists carried out first-round RT-PCR using HTBI primers and then a second-round multiplex PCR. A single record per CDR3 protein comes from TCRdb applying MiXCR to the multiplex PCR reads. This table holds around 520,000 distinct CDR3 sequences, roughly 40% found once. The sample belongs to a study of Graves' ophthalmopathy and Graves' hyperthyroidism. Study-wide results and caveats: Ophthalmopathy cases were distinguished from stable hyperthyroidism by a 13-signature model, reaching around 88% sensitivity and around 77% specificity.

The CDR3 consists of 16 residues. Germline values: CDR1 MGHRA, CDR2 YSYEKL. The source material was peripheral blood or thyroid tissue (not recorded which). This clonotype originated in an adult man with Graves' hyperthyroidism. This sequence joins TRBV4-1 and TRBJ2-7; a possible D gene is TRBD2 (6 bases). DNA of the CDR3: TGCGCCAGCAGCCAAGATAGCGGCTTACGCTCCTACGAGCAGTGCTTC. It codes for CASSQDSGLRSYEQCF.